Following are 16 T cell receptor beta chains from one sample sequenced in a study of shared clonotypes between healthy human individuals (dated by TCRdb to 2019 to 2021). CD8 naive samples consisted of CD45RO-negative cells that were positively selected for CCR7, yielding a CD45RA+CCR7+ population without TemRA cells. Library creation used the immunoSEQ multiplex PCR assay. Here the immuneACCESS table is served through TCRdb, limited to in-frame sequences with V and J called. Missing clones are a known gap in these copies; in checked studies unresolved V genes cover under half, and the rest lacks a known reason. This sample holds around 1,900,000 clones; just over 90% were observed only once. The leading ten clones occupy 1.5% to 2% of the sample. The sample was naive CD8+ T cells from PBMCs. Reading the label with the study, this specimen's cell subset or site is: CD45RA+CCR7+. The receptors were gathered from a man younger than 35 in good health. Some clones in this sample may be carry-over from other donors' samples.

This chain uses TRBV10-3 with TRBJ1-4; D possibly corresponds to TRBD1 (5 bases). The CDR3 totals 11 residues. V was pared by 8 bases and J by 8 bases, with 9 bases between. Germline V gene lookup returns CDR1 ENHRY and CDR2 SYGVKD. In DNA, the CDR3 is TGTGCCATCGGGGCTGCGGAAAAACTGTTTTTT. It specifies CAIGAAEKLFF.

The V call is TRBV9, the J call TRBJ2-1, with 10 nucleotides matching TRBD2. J was trimmed by 9 bases and V by 0 bases; bases with no gene match: 9. CDR1 SGDLS and CDR2 YYNGEE come from the germline V gene. CDR3 size: 16 residues. CDR3: CASSVGASGSVGEQFF. The CDR3 bases are TGTGCCAGCAGCGTAGGGGCTAGCGGGAGTGTTGGTGAGCAGTTCTTC.

This rearrangement joins TRBV6-4 to TRBJ2-3; D is undetermined. Trimming removed 0 bases at V and 6 bases at J, with 7 bases between. The CDR3 runs to 13 residues. Germline V gives CDR1 MRHNA, CDR2 SNTAGT. CDR3 sequence (DNA): TGTGCCAGCAGTGACTCGATTTGGGATACGCAGTATTTT. Translation: CASSDSIWDTQYF.

The chain employs TRBV19 and TRBJ2-1, with D uncertain. V gave up 7 bases and J gave up 8 bases, with 12 bases separating them. CDR1 LNHDA and CDR2 SQIVND come from the germline V gene (reference sequence). The length of the CDR3 is 12 residues. The CDR3 DNA reads TGTGCCAGTAATAGGGCTGGGGATGAGCAGTTCTTC. Translating gives CASNRAGDEQFF.

The chain employs TRBV7-9 and TRBJ1-4, with unresolved D. In germline, CDR1 is SEHNR, CDR2 FQNEAQ (reference sequence). The ends were cut back, 5 bases at V and 7 bases at J, with 20 bases in the middle. The CDR3 has 16 residues. In nucleotides, the CDR3 is TGTGCCAGCAGCCCCCCCACTCACGCCCTAAGTGAAAAACTGTTTTTT. Amino acids: CASSPPTHALSEKLFF.

About this clone: Other DNA sequences from this sample encode an identical CDR3 as well. The chain uses TRBV19 and TRBJ2-2, with unresolved D. V was clipped by 0 bases and J by 6 bases, with 8 bases between them. Germline V lookup: CDR1 LNHDA, CDR2 SQIVND (reference sequence). This CDR3 contains 14 residues. CDR3 sequence (DNA): TGTGCCAGTAGTATAGATCTTGAGCCCGGGGAGCTGTTTTTT. Amino acid sequence: CASSIDLEPGELFF.

This rearrangement joins TRBV15 to TRBJ2-1; 8 bases line up with TRBD1. The V gene end was trimmed by 6 bases and the J gene end by 6 bases; junction bases not matched to a gene: 13. Germline loops: CDR1 LNHNV, CDR2 YYDKDF (reference sequence). The length of the CDR3 is 16 residues. DNA for the CDR3: TGTGCCACCAGTCCACTGGGGACAGGAAAGAGCAATGAGCAGTTCTTC. This codes for CATSPLGTGKSNEQFF. Combining the CDR3 with reference TRBV15 and TRBJ2-1 gives the whole variable domain DAMVIQNPRYQVTQFGKPVTLSCSQTLNHNVMYWYQQKSSQAPKLLFHYYDKDFNNEADTPDNFQSRRPNTSFCFLDIRSPGLGDTAMYLCATSPLGTGKSNEQFFGPGTRLTVL.

This chain joins TRBV11-2 and TRBJ2-5, with 11 bases aligning to TRBD2. Germline loops: CDR1 SGHAT, CDR2 FQNNGV. This CDR3 has 15 amino acids. V was pared by 5 bases and J by 5 bases, with 7 bases of the junction left unmatched. The CDR3 here is CASSLLAGGSETQYF. In nucleotides, the CDR3 is TGTGCCAGCAGCCTGCTAGCGGGAGGATCCGAGACCCAGTACTTC.

This sequence joins TRBV10-3 and TRBJ2-1; 11 nucleotides agree with TRBD2. The V and J ends lost 7 bases and 5 bases, in that order; junction bases with no gene match: 7. CDR1 and CDR2 (germline): ENHRY, SYGVKD. The length of the CDR3 is 15 residues. The CDR3 DNA sequence: TGTGCCATCAAACCCGGGACTAGCGGAAACAATGAGCAGTTCTTC. This gives the protein CAIKPGTSGNNEQFF.

This clone was seen just once. V gene TRBV5-3 combines with J gene TRBJ2-3; 9 bases match TRBD2. TRBV5-3 belongs to the ORF category, with a function that is uncertain. V trimming: 4 bases; J trimming: 3 bases; junction bases outside the gene matches: 9. This CDR3 is 16 amino acids long. The CDR3 reads CARSPGGTSFTDTQYF. The CDR3, as DNA: TGTGCCAGAAGCCCAGGGGGGACTAGCTTTACAGATACGCAGTATTTT.

The chain combines TRBV9 with TRBJ2-6; 8 bases line up with TRBD2. There are 17 residues in the CDR3. Germline V gene sequence: CDR1 SGDLS, CDR2 YYNGEE. The junction had 8 bases not matched to a gene; V was cut back by 4 bases and J by 2 bases. The CDR3, as DNA: TGTGCCAGCAGCTCACCCGGGGGGGGCGCTGGGGCCAACGTCCTGACTTTC. It encodes CASSSPGGGAGANVLTF.

The chain recombines TRBV7-9 with TRBJ1-3; D unresolved. This CDR3 contains 15 residues. Trimming shortened V by 5 bases and J by 0 bases, and 11 bases separated the two germline ends. Per the germline V gene, CDR1 is SEHNR and CDR2 is FQNEAQ (reference sequence). The CDR3 DNA reads TGTGCCAGCAGCGAAACTTCTGGCTCTGGAAACACCATATATTTT. Protein product: CASSETSGSGNTIYF.

The chain couples TRBV5-4 to TRBJ1-1; possibly TRBD1 for D (5 bases). This CDR3 comprises 12 residues. V was pared by 4 bases and J by 8 bases, with 12 bases between. Germline CDR1 reads SGHNT; CDR2 reads YYREEE (reference sequence). The chain's CDR3 is CASSDGHIEAFF. The CDR3 nucleotides are TGTGCCAGCAGCGACGGACATATCGAAGCTTTCTTT.

The V gene is TRBV5-4, the J gene TRBJ2-5, with 7 nucleotides matching TRBD1. The CDR3 has 12 amino acids. Trimming took 6 bases from V and 5 from J; bases not matched to a gene: 4. CDR1 is SGHNT, CDR2 YYREEE, per germline (reference sequence). CDR3: CASTTGEETQYF. CDR3 sequence (DNA): TGTGCCAGCACTACAGGGGAGGAGACCCAGTACTTC.

The chain couples TRBV7-7 to TRBJ2-7, with 11 bases lining up with TRBD2. The germline V gene has CDR1 SSHAT and CDR2 FNYEAQ (reference sequence). Losses at the gene ends were 5 bases for V and 5 bases for J; bases not matched to a gene: 11. The CDR3 loop spans 16 amino acids. The DNA of the CDR3 is TGTGCCAGCAGCCCTCGTGTAGCGGGAGGGCCCGACGAGCAGTACTTC. It yields the protein CASSPRVAGGPDEQYF.

The chain combines TRBV4-3 with TRBJ1-2, with TRBD1 matching over 10 bases. The V gene end was trimmed by 0 bases and the J gene end by 5 bases; junction bases not matched to a gene: 3. Germline CDR1 reads LGHNA; CDR2 reads YSLEER. The CDR3 covers 15 residues. In DNA, the CDR3 is TGCGCCAGCAGCCAAGATTTGGGACAGGGGTATGGCTACACCTTC. This codes for CASSQDLGQGYGYTF.